The subject of this entry is one T cell receptor beta chain. The source of the sample is a study of blood T cell repertoires in COVID-19. On the study more broadly: Some COVID-19 samples were acute and others convalescent; all came from the United States, Italy and Spain. Sources were T cells, B-cell-depleted T cells, or PBMCs; the material itself was cDNA or gDNA.

In the authors' methods: The assay estimated nucleated cells by amplifying reference gene primers. TCRdb keeps only in-frame clones here, not all; method: immunoSEQ multiplex PCR. That table supplies the V and J calls and clone size; D and trimming were determined from the DNA. The table shows more than 150,000 clones, with around 83% occurring only once. Germline loops: CDR1 LGHDT, CDR2 YNNKEL (reference sequence). V was trimmed by 1 base and J by 5 bases, leaving 20 bases between them. The CDR3 consists of 17 residues. The rearrangement links TRBV3-1 (or the pseudogene TRBV3-2) to TRBJ2-5; the D gene is possibly TRBD1 (6 bases). This clonotype was sampled from a man between 65 and 79 years old who had recovered from COVID-19. Sequenced material: peripheral blood. The CDR3 nucleotides read TGTGCCAGCAGCCAAGGCACCGACAGGTACGGACGGGAGACCCAGTACTTC. It encodes CASSQGTDRYGRETQYF.